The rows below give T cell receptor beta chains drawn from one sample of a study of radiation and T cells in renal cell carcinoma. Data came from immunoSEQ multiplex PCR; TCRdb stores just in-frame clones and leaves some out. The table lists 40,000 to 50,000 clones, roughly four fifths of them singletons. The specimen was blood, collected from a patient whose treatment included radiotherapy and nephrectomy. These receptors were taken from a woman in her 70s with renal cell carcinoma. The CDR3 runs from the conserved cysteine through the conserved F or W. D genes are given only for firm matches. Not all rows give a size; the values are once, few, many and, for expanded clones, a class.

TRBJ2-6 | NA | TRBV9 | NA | TGTGCCACCTCCGAAGGGCCTGGGGCCAACGTCCTGACTTTC | CATSEGPGANVLTF
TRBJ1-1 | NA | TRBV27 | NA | TGTGCCAGCAGTTTTTGGGGGAGTGAAGCTTTCTTT | CASSFWGSEAFF
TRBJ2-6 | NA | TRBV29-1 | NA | TGCAGCGTTGAAGTAATGGGTTTTACTGGGGCCAACGTCCTGACTTTC | CSVEVMGFTGANVLTF
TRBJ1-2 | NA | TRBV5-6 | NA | TGTGCCAGCAGCTTCAAAACCGGGGGCCTCCTCGGCTACACCTTC | CASSFKTGGLLGYTF
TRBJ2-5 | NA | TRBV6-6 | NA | TGTGCCAGCAGTTACTCAACCGGGGGGACCCAGTACTTC | CASSYSTGGTQYF
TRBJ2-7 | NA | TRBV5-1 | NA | TGCGCCAGCAGCTTCGATGTAACCATCTACGAGCAGTACTTC | CASSFDVTIYEQYF
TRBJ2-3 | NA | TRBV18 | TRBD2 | TGTGCCAGCTCACCCTCTATAATAGCGGGGCTAAGCACAGATACGCAGTATTTT | CASSPSIIAGLSTDTQYF
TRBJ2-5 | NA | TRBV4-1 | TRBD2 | TGCGCCAGCGGAGGCGGGAGGGTTAGTGAGACCCAGTACTTC | CASGGGRVSETQYF
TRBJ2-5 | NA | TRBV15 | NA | TGTGCCACCAGCAGAGATGGCGGTGCCGCAGGGGAGACCCAGTACTTC | CATSRDGGAAGETQYF
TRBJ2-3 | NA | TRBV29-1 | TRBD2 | TGCAGCGGTACGGGACTAGCGGGAGGTCCCACAGATACGCAGTATTTT | CSGTGLAGGPTDTQYF
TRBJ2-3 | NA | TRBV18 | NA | TGTGCCAGCTCACCAAGGACAGAGAGCACAGATACGCAGTATTTT | CASSPRTESTDTQYF
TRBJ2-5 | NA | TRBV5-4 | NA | TGTGCCAGCAGCCTCGGTTGGGGCCAAGAGACCCAGTACTTC | CASSLGWGQETQYF
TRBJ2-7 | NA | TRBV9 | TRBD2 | TGTGCCAGCAGCGCATCTAGCGGGGGCACCTACGAGCAGTACTTC | CASSASSGGTYEQYF
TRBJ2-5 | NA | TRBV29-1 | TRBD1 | TGCAGCGTTGCCTCCGGGACAGGGGGAGAGACCCAGTACTTC | CSVASGTGGETQYF
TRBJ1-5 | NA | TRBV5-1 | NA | TGCGCCAGCAGCTTGGAGCCCACGGGAAATCAGACCCAGCATTTT | CASSLEPTGNQTQHF
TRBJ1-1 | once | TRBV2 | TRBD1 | TGTGCCAGCAGTGGGCAGGGGACAGGGGCGAACACTGAAGCTTTCTTT | CASSGQGTGANTEAFF
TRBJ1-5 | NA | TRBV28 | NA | TGTGCCAGCAGCTCGACGGTTGGGATCAATCAGCCCCAGCATTTT | CASSSTVGINQPQHF
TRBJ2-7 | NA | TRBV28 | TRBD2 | TGTGCTGGGGGGACTAGCGGGAGATCCTACGAGCAGTACTTC | CAGGTSGRSYEQYF
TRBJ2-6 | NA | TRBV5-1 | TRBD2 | TGCGCCAGCCGCCTGGGAGGGACTGGGGCCAACGTCCTGACTTTC | CASRLGGTGANVLTF
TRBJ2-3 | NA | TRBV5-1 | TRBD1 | TGCGCCAGCAGCTTGGGACAGGGTGAGACAGATACGCAGTATTTT | CASSLGQGETDTQYF
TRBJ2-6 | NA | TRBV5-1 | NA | TGCGCCAGCAGCACCGGACAGCCCTCTGGGGCCAACGTCCTGACTTTC | CASSTGQPSGANVLTF
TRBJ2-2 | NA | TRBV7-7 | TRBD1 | TGTGCCAGCAGCTCATATGGGGGACAGGGGCCCGCCGGGGAGCTGTTTTTT | CASSSYGGQGPAGELFF
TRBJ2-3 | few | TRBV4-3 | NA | TGCGCCAGCAGCCAAGCTGGGGCGGGGACTAGCACAGATACGCAGTATTTT | CASSQAGAGTSTDTQYF
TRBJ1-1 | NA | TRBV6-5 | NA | TGTGCCAGCAGGCGAACAGGGAAGAACACTGAAGCTTTCTTT | CASRRTGKNTEAFF
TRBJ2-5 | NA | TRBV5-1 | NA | TGCGCCAGCAGCTTACAGGGTAGGCCACAAGAGACCCAGTACTTC | CASSLQGRPQETQYF
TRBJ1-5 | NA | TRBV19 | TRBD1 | TGTGCCAGTAGTGCCGGGACAGGGGTTCAGCCCCAGCATTTT | CASSAGTGVQPQHF
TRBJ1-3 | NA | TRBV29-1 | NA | TGCAGTGTGGCCCCGGGCTCTGGAAACACCATATATTTT | CSVAPGSGNTIYF
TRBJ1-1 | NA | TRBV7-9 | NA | TGTGCCAGCAGCCTTCCGGGACAGAACACTGAAGCTTTCTTT | CASSLPGQNTEAFF
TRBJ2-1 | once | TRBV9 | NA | TGTGCCAGCAGCGACAGTAGTGGACTGTGGTTGTTCTTC | CASSDSSGLWLFF
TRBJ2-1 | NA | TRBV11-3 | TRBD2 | TGTGCCAGCAGCCCCGGCGGGAGGATCTCTCAGGAGCAGTTCTTC | CASSPGGRISQEQFF
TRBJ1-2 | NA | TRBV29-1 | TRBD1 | TGCAGCGTCGACAGGGGAAACTATGGCTACACCTTC | CSVDRGNYGYTF
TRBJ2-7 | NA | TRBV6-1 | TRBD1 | TGTGCCAGCAGTCTACGGACAGGGGCCCCCTACGAGCAGTACTTC | CASSLRTGAPYEQYF
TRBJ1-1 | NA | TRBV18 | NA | TGTGCCAGCTCACCACCGAGCCAGGGGTTGTACACTGAAGCTTTCTTT | CASSPPSQGLYTEAFF
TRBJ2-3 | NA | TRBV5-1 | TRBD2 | TGCGCCAGCAGCCGTATGCGGGAGTCGGATACGCAGTATTTT | CASSRMRESDTQYF
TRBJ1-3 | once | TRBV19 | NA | TGTGCCAGTAGTGCTCCGGGACACCGTCGCTCTGGAAACACCATATATTTT | CASSAPGHRRSGNTIYF
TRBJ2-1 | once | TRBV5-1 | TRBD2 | TGCGCCAGCAGCACCACTAGCGGGGTCTACAATGAGCAGTTCTTC | CASSTTSGVYNEQFF
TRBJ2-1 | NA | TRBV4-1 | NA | TGCGCCAGCAGCCCCCACGCGTTCAGCGACCCCGGGCAGTTCTTC | CASSPHAFSDPGQFF
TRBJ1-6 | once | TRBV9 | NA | TGTGCCAGCAGCGTAGAAGGGACATTTTCACCCCTCCACTTT | CASSVEGTFSPLHF
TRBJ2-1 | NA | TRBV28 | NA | TGTGCCTCCTTTAAAGGGGGGCAATACAATGAGCAGTTCTTC | CASFKGGQYNEQFF